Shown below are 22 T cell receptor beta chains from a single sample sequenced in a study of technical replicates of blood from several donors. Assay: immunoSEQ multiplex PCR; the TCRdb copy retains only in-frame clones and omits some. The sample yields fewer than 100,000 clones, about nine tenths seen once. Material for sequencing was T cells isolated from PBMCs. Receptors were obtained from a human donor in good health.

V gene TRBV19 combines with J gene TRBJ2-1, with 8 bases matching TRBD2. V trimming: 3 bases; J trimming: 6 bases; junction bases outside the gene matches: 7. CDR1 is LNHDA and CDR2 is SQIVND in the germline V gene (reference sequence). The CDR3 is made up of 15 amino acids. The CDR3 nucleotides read TGTGCCAGTAGTATTAGGCGCCTAGCGGGCAATGAGCAGTTCTTC. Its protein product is CASSIRRLAGNEQFF.

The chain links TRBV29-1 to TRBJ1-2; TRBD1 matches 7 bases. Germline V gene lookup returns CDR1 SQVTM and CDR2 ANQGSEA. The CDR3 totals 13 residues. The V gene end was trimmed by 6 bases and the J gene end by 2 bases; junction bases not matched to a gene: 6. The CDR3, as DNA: TGCAGCGTCCCCGGGACAGAAAACTATGGCTACACCTTC. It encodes CSVPGTENYGYTF.

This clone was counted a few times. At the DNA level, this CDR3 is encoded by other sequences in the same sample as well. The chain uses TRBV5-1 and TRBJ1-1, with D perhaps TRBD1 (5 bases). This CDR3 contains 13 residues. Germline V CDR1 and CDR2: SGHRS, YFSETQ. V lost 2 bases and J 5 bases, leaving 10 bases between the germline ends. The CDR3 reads CASSLRGGTEAFF. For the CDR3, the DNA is TGCGCCAGCAGCTTAAGGGGAGGGACTGAAGCTTTCTTT.

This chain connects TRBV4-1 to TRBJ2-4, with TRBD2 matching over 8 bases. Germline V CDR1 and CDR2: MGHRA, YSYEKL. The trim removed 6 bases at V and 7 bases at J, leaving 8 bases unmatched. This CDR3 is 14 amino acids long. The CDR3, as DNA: TGCGCCAGCAGTCGTGGACTAGCCGGGAACATTCAGTACTTC. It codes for CASSRGLAGNIQYF.

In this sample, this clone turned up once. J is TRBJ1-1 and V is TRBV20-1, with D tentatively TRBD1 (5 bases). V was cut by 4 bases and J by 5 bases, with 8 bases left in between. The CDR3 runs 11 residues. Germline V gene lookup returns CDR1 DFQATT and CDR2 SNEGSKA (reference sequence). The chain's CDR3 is CSAMGGTEAFF. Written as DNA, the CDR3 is TGCAGTGCTATGGGGGGGACTGAAGCTTTCTTT.

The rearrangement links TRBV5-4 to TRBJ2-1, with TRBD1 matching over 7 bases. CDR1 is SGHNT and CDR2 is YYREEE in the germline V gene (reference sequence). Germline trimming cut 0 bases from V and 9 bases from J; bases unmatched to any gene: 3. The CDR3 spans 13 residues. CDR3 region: CASSLVQGSEQFF. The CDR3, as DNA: TGTGCCAGCAGCTTGGTACAGGGGAGTGAGCAGTTCTTC.

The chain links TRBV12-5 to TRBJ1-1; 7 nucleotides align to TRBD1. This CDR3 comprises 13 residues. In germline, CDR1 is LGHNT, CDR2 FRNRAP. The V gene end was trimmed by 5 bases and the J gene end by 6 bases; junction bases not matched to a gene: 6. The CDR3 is CASGLQTGSEAFF. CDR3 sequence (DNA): TGTGCTAGTGGTCTTCAGACAGGGTCTGAAGCTTTCTTT.

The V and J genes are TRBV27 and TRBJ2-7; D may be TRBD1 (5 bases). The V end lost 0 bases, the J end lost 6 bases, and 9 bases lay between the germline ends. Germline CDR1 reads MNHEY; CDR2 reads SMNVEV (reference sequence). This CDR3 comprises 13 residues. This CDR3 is CASSLSSRAEQYF. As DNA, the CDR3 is TGTGCCAGCAGTTTATCGTCCAGGGCCGAGCAGTACTTC.

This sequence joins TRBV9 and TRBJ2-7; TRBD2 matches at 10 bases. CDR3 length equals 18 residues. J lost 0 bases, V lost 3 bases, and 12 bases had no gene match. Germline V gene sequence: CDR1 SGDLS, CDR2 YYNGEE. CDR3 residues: CASSAGGSGRPISYEQYF. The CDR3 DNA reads TGTGCCAGCAGCGCAGGGGGTAGCGGGAGGCCGATCTCCTACGAGCAGTACTTC.

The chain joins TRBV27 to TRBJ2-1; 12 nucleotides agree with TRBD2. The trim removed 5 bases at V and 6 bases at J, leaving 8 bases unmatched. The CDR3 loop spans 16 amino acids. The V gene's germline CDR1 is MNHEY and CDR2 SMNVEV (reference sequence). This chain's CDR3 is CASSPTTSGGLNEQFF. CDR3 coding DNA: TGTGCCAGCAGTCCGACCACTAGCGGGGGGCTCAATGAGCAGTTCTTC.

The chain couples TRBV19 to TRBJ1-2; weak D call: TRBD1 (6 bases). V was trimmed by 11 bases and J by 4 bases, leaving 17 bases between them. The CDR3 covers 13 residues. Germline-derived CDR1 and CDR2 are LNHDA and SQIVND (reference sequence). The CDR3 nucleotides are TGTGCCTCTAAGGGGGGGGCCACCTATGGCTACACCTTC. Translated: CASKGGATYGYTF.

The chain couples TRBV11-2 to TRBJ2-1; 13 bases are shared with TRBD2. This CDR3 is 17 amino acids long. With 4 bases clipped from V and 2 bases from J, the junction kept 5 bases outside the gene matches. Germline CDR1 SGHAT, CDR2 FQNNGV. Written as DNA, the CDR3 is TGTGCCAGCAGCTCCCTCACTAGCGGGAGGGCCTACAATGAGCAGTTCTTC. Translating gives CASSSLTSGRAYNEQFF.

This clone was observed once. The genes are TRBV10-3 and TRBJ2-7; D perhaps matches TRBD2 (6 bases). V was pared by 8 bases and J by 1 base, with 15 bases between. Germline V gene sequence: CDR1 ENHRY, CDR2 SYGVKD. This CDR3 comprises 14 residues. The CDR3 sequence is CAIGAAGTSYEQYF. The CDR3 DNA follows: TGTGCCATCGGCGCTGCGGGAACATCCTACGAGCAGTACTTC.

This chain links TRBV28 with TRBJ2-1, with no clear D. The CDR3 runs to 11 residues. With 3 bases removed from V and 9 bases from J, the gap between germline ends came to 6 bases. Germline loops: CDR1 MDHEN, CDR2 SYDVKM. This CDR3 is CASSFATEQFF. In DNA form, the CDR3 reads TGTGCCAGCAGTTTTGCTACTGAGCAGTTCTTC.

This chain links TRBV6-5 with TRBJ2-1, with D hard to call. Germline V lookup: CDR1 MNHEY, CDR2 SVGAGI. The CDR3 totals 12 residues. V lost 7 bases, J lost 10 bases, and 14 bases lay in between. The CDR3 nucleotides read TGTGCCAGCAAGACTGGCAATGTAGAGCAGTTCTTC. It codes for CASKTGNVEQFF.

Here the CDR3 DNA reads TGTGCCAGCAGTGTAAGGAAAGTAGGACAGATTTACGAGCAGTACTTC. This translates into CASSVRKVGQIYEQYF. This rearrangement joins TRBV2 to TRBJ2-7, with D perhaps matching TRBD1 (6 bases). The CDR3 sequence is 16 residues long. V was shortened by 4 bases and J by 4 bases, with 20 bases between the two germline ends. The germline V gene encodes CDR1 SNHLY and CDR2 FYNNEI.

The CDR3 loop is CASSRGTQYF. The DNA for the CDR3 is TGTGCCAGCAGTCGAGGTACGCAGTATTTT. V is TRBV28 and J is TRBJ2-3; the D is unclear. V was pared by 5 bases and J by 8 bases, with 5 bases between. There are 10 residues in the CDR3. The germline gives CDR1 MDHEN, CDR2 SYDVKM.

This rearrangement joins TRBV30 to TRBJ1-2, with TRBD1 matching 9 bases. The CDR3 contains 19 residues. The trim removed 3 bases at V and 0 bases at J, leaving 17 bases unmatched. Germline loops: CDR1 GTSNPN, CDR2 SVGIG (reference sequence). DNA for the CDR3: TGTGCCTGGAGGAAGCGCGGACAGGGGATGGGAATGGCTAACTATGGCTACACCTTC. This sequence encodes CAWRKRGQGMGMANYGYTF.

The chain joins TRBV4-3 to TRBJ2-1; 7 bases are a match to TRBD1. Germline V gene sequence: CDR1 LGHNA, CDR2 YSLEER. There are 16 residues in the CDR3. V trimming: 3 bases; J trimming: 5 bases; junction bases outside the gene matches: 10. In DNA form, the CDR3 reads TGCGCCAGCAGCCATGGAGTTAGCGACAGGGACAATGAGCAGTTCTTC. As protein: CASSHGVSDRDNEQFF.

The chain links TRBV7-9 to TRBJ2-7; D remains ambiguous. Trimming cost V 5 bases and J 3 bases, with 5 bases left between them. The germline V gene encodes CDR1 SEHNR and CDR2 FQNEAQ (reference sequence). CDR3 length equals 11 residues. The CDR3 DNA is TGTGCCAGCAGCACCAGCTACGAGCAGTACTTC. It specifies CASSTSYEQYF.

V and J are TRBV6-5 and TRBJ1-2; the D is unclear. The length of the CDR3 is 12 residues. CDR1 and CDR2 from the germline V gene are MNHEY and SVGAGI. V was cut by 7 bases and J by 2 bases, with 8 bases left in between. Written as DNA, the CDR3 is TGTGCCAGCACCTCGGGGAACTATGGCTACACCTTC. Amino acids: CASTSGNYGYTF.

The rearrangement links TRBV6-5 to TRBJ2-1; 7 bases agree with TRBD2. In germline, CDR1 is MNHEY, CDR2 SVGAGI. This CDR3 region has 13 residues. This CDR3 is CAVAGPLYNEQFF. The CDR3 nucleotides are TGTGCAGTAGCGGGCCCCCTATACAATGAGCAGTTCTTC.